This T cell receptor (beta chain) was obtained from a study of T cells in Graves' hyperthyroidism and ophthalmopathy. Study-wide results and caveats: It was a median approximately 6 months before onset that the model predicted ophthalmopathy. Peripheral blood also featured most of the thyroid clonotypes expanded above 0.001.

This clonotype was recorded many times. Its antigen is unidentified. Researchers took RNA transcripts and amplified the TCR beta CDR3 regions from them. HTBI primers were employed in a first-round RT-PCR of the TCR CDR3. TCRdb itself ran the multiplex PCR reads through MiXCR, one entry per CDR3 protein. This table has approximately 720,000 distinct CDR3 sequences, around 20% appearing once. These patients, aged 18 to 65, had recently diagnosed hyperthyroidism lasting under 2 months. Source material for PBMCs was over 7.5 ml fresh peripheral blood. Specimen: blood. This sequence originates from a woman between 45 and 60 years old with Graves' hyperthyroidism that later progressed to Graves' ophthalmopathy.

This CDR3 is CAISEFNRDMNTEAFF. CDR3 in DNA: TGTGCCATCAGTGAGTTTAACAGGGACATGAACACTGAAGCTTTCTTT. V is TRBV10-3 and J is TRBJ1-1; D perhaps matches TRBD1 (6 bases). The CDR3 spans 16 residues. V was cut by 1 base and J by 0 bases, with 12 bases left in between. Germline CDR1 and CDR2: ENHRY and SYGVKD.